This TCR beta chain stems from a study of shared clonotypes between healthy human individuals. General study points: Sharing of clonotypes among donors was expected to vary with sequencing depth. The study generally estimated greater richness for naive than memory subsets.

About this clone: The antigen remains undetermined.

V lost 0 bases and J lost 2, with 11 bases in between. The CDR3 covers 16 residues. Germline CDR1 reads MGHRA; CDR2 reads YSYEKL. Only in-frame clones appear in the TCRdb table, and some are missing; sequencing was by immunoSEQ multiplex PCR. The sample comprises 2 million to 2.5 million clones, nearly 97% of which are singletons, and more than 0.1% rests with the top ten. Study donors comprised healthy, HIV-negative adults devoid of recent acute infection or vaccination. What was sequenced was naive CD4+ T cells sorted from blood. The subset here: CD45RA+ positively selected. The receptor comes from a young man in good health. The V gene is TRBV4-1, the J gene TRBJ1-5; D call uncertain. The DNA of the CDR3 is TGCGCCAGCAGCCAAGACAGGTTTTTAGGCAATCAGCCCCAGCATTTT. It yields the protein CASSQDRFLGNQPQHF.